This T cell receptor (beta chain) was identified during a study of OX40 agonist ivuxolimab in advanced cancers. This CDR3 has 13 residues. The V end was cut by 1 base, the J end by 6 bases, with 7 bases between. In germline, CDR1 is SGHAT, CDR2 FQNNGV. Exclusion of a patient followed from autoimmune disease history or systemic immunosuppression. Blood was sampled at baseline, cycle 4 day 1, and cycle 7 day 1. Overall study results and limits: What antigens the expanded peripheral T cells recognized was never established. Among the nonresponders, some also had low normalized T-cell clonal expansion.

This clone has a handful of counts. Its antigen is unknown. The data were produced by immunoSEQ multiplex PCR, yet TCRdb's version contains in-frame clones alone and is incomplete. The sample shows fewer than 90,000 clones, approximately 89% of them seen only once. The clonotype comes from an adult with an advanced solid tumor such as melanoma, head and neck, liver or kidney cancer. This sequence joins TRBV11-2 and TRBJ1-5; D is uncertain. The sample in question was CD4+ or CD8+ T cells sorted from blood, obtained in a trial of the OX40 agonist ivuxolimab. CDR3 bases: TGTGCCAGCAGCTTAGTTGATGGTCAGCCCCAGCATTTT. It yields the protein CASSLVDGQPQHF.